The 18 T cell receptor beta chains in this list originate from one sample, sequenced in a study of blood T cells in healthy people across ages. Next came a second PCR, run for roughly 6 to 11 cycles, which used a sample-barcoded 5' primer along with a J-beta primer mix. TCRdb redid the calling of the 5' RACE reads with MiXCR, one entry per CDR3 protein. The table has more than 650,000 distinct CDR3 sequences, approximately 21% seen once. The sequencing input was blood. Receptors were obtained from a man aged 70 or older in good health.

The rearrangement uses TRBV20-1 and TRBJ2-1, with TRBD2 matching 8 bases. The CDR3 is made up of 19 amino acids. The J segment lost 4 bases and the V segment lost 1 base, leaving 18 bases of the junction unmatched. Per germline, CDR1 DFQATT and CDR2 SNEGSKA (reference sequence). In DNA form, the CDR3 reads TGCAGTGCTAGAGGAAAAGGAACTAGCGGATCTGGGGGTTACAATGAGCAGTTCTTC. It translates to CSARGKGTSGSGGYNEQFF.

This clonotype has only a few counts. Here the CDR3 reads CASSGTTYEQYF. DNA of the CDR3: TGTGCCAGCAGTGGGACAACCTACGAGCAGTACTTC. This rearrangement joins TRBV12-3 or TRBV12-4 to TRBJ2-7; a possible D gene is TRBD1 (6 bases). Trimming took off 5 bases at V and 2 bases at J, with 7 bases between the two ends. CDR3 length equals 12 residues.

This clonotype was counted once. As DNA, the CDR3 is TGCAGTGCTAGAGGCGGAGCAGACTACGAGCAGTACTTC. Amino acids: CSARGGADYEQYF. The genes are TRBV20-1 and TRBJ2-7; D is ambiguous. Per the germline V gene, CDR1 is DFQATT and CDR2 is SNEGSKA (reference sequence). The CDR3 runs 13 residues. Trimming stripped 1 base from V and 3 bases from J, with 10 bases between.

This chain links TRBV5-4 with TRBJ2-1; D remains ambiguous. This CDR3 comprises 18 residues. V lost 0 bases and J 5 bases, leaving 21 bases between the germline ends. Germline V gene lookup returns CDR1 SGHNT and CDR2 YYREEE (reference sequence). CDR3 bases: TGTGCCAGCAGCTTGGGGGGTGGTACGAATAACCAACACAATGAGCAGTTCTTC. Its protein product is CASSLGGGTNNQHNEQFF.

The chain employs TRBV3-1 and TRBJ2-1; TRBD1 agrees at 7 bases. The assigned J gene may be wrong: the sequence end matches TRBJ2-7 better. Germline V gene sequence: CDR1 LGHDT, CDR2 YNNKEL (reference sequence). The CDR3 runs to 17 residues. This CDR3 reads CASSQELWTGEPYEQYF. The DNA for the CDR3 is TGTGCCAGCAGCCAAGAACTCTGGACAGGCGAGCCCTACGAGCAGTACTTC.

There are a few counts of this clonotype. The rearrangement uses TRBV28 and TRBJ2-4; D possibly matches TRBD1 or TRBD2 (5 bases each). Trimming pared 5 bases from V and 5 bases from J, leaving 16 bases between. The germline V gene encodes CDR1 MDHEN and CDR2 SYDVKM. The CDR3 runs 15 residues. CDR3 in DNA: TGTGCCAGCAGTCCCTTAGAGGGGATGGAAAACATTCAGTACTTC. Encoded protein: CASSPLEGMENIQYF.

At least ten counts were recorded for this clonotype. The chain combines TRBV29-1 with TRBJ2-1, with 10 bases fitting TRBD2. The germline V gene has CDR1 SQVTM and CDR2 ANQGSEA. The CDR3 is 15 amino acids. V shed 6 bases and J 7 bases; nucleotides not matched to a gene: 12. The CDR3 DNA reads TGCAGCGTAGTAAAGCGGGGGGGACTGGGGAATGAGCAGTTCTTC. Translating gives CSVVKRGGLGNEQFF.

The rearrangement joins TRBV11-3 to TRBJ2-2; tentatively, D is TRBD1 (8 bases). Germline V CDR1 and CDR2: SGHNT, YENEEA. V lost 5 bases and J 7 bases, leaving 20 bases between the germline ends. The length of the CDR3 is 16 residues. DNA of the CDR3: TGTGCCAGCAGCCCCAGGGGGCGGGAGATCGTCGGGGAGCTGTTTTTT. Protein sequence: CASSPRGREIVGELFF.

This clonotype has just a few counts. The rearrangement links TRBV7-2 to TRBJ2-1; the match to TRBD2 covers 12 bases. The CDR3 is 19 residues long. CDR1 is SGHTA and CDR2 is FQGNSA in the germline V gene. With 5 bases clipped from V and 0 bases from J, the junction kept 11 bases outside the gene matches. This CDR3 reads CASSPRTSGALSSYNEQFF. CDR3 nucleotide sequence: TGTGCCAGCAGCCCACGGACTAGCGGGGCCTTAAGCTCCTACAATGAGCAGTTCTTC. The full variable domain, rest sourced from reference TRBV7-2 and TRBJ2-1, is GAGVSQSPSNKVTEKGKDVELRCDPISGHTALYWYRQSLGQGLEFLIYFQGNSAPDKSGLPSDRFSAERTGGSVSTLTIQRTQQEDSAVYLCASSPRTSGALSSYNEQFFGPGTRLTVL.

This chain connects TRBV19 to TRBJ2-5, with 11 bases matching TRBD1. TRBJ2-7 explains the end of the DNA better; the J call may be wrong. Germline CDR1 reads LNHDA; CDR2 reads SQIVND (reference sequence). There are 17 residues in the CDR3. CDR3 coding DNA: TGTGCCAGTAGTTCCCATTCTCCGGGACAGGGGGGCAACGAGCAGTACTTC. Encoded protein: CASSSHSPGQGGNEQYF.

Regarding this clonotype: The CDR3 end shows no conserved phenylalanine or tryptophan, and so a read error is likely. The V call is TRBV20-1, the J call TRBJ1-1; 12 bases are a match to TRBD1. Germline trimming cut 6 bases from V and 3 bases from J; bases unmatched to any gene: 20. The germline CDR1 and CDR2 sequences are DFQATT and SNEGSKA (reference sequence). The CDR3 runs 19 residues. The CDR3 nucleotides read TGCAGTGCCAATTTCTCCCCCGGGACAGGGGGCGCCAAGTACACTGAAGCTTTCTCT. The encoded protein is CSANFSPGTGGAKYTEAFS.

CDR3: CASSLARGGLTLYNEQFF. In DNA form, the CDR3 reads TGTGCCAGCAGCTTAGCAAGAGGGGGACTGACCCTCTACAATGAGCAGTTCTTC. The V gene is TRBV7-9, the J gene TRBJ2-1; D tentatively reads TRBD1 or TRBD2 (6 bases each). Germline loops: CDR1 SEHNR, CDR2 FQNEAQ (reference sequence). The CDR3 runs to 18 residues. Trimming stripped 0 bases from V and 3 bases from J, with 18 bases between.

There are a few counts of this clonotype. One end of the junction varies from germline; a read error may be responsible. CDR3 amino acids: CASSYSFSSGNTTYF. The CDR3 DNA is TGTGCCAGCAGTTACTCGTTCAGCTCTGGAAACACCACATATTTT. The chain joins TRBV6-6 to TRBJ1-3; D remains unclear. CDR1 and CDR2 from the germline V gene are MNHNY and SVGAGI (reference sequence). The CDR3 spans 15 residues.

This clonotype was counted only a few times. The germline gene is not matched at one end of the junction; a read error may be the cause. The CDR3 loop is CAGSLGETQYF. CDR3 nucleotide sequence: TGTGCCGGCAGTTTAGGCGAGACCCAGTACTTC. The rearrangement uses TRBV12-3 or TRBV12-4 and TRBJ2-5, with D unclear. The CDR3 is made up of 11 amino acids.

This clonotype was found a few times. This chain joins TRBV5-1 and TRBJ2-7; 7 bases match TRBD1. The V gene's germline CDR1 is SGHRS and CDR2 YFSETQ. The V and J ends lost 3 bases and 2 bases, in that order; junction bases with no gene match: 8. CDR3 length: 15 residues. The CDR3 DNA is TGCGCCAGCAGCTGGTCCGGGACAGACCCCTACGAGCAGTACTTC. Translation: CASSWSGTDPYEQYF.

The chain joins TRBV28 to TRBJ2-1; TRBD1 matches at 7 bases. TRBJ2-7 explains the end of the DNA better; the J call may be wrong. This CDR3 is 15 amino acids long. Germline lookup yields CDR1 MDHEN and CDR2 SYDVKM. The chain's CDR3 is CASSFTGVRSYEQYF. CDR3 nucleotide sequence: TGTGCCAGCAGTTTTACAGGGGTCCGCTCCTACGAGCAGTACTTC.

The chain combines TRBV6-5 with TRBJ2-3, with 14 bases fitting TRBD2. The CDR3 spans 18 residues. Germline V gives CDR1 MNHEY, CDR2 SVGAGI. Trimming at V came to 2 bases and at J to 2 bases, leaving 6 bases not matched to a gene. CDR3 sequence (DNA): TGTGCCAGCAGTTACCTCGGGACTAGCGGGGGATTCACAGATACGCAGTATTTT. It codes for CASSYLGTSGGFTDTQYF.

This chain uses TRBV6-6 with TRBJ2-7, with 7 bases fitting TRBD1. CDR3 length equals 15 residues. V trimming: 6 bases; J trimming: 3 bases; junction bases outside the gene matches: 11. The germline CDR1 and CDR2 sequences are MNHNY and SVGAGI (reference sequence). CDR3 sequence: CASRKIPGQVYEQYF. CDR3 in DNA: TGTGCCAGCAGGAAAATCCCAGGACAGGTCTACGAGCAGTACTTC.